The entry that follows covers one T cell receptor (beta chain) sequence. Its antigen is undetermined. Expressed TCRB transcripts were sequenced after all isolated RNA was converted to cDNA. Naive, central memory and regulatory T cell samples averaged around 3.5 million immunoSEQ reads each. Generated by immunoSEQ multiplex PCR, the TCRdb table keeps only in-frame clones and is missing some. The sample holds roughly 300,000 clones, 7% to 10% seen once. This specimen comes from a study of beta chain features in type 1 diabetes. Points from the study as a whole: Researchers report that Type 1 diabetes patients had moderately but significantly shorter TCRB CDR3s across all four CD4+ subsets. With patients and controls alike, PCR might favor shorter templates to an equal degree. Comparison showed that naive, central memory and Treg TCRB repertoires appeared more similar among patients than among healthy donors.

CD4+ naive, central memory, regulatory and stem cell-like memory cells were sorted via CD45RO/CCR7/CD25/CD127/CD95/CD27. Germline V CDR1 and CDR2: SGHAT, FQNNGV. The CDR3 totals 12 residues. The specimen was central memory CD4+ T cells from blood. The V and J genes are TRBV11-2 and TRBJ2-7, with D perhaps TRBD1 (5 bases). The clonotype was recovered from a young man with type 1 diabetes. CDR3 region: CASSLDEARVSV. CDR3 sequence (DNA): TGTGCCAGCAGCTTAGATGAGGCCAGGGTCTCTGTC.